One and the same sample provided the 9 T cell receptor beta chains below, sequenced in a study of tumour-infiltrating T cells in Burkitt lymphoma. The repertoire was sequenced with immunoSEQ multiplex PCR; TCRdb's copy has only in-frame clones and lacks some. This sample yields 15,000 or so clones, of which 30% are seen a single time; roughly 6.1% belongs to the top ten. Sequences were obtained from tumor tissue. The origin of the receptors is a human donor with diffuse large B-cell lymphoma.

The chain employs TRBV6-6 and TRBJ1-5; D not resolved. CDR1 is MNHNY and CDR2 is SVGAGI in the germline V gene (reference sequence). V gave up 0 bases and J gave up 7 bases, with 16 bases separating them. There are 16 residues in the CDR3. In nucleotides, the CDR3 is TGTGCCAGCAGTTACTCGACTCCGAACTACGGGCAGCCCCAGCATTTT. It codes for CASSYSTPNYGQPQHF.

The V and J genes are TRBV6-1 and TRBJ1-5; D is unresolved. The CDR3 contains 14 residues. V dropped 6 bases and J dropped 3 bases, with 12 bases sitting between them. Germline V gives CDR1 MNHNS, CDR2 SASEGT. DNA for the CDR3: TGTGCCAGCAGGGAGACAAACCACAATCAGCCCCAGCATTTT. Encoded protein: CASRETNHNQPQHF.

This chain's CDR3 is CASSLGRDLIYEQYF. CDR3 in DNA: TGTGCCAGCAGCTTAGGGAGAGACTTAATCTACGAGCAGTACTTC. J is TRBJ2-7 and V is TRBV7-9; D is ambiguous. V was clipped by 1 base and J by 3 bases, with 13 bases between them. CDR1 SEHNR and CDR2 FQNEAQ come from the germline V gene (reference sequence). This CDR3 is 15 amino acids long.

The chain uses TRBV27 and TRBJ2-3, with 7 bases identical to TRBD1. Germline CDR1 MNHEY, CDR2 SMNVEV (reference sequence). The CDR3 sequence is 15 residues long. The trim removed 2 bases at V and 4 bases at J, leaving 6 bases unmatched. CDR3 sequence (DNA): TGTGCCAGCAGTTTAATCTGGACAGGATCAGATACGCAGTATTTT. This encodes CASSLIWTGSDTQYF.

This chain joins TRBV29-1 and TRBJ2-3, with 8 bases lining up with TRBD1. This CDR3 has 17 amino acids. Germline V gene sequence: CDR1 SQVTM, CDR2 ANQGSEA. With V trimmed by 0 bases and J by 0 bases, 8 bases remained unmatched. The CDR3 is CSVEDWGRGPSTDTQYF. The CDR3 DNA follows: TGCAGCGTTGAAGATTGGGGCAGGGGGCCGAGCACAGATACGCAGTATTTT.

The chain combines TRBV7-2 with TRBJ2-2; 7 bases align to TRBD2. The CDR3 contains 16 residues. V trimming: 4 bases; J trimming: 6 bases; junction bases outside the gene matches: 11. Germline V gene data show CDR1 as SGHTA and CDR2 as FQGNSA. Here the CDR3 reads CASSSLPGGGPGELFF. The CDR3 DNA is TGTGCCAGCAGCTCCCTACCGGGAGGAGGTCCCGGGGAGCTGTTTTTT. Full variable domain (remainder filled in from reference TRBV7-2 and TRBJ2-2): GAGVSQSPSNKVTEKGKDVELRCDPISGHTALYWYRQSLGQGLEFLIYFQGNSAPDKSGLPSDRFSAERTGGSVSTLTIQRTQQEDSAVYLCASSSLPGGGPGELFFGEGSRLTVL.

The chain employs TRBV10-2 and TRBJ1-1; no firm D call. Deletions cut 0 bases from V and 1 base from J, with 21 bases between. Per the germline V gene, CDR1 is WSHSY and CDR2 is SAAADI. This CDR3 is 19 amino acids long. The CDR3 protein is CASSESTTAAGKQNTEAFF. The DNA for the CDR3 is TGCGCCAGCAGTGAGTCAACTACGGCGGCTGGTAAACAGAACACTGAAGCTTTCTTT.

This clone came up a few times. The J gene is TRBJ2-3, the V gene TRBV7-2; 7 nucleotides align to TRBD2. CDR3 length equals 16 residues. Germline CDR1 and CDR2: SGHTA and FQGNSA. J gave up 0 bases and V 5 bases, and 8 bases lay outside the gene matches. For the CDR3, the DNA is TGTGCCAGCAGCCCGGCCACGGGACTAAGCACAGATACGCAGTATTTT. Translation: CASSPATGLSTDTQYF.

The CDR3 reads CASSYSSQGPTSTQYF. For the CDR3, the DNA is TGTGCCAGCAGTTACTCTTCTCAGGGACCTACCTCCACCCAGTACTTC. The chain has TRBV6-6 and TRBJ2-5; possibly TRBD1 or TRBD2 for D (5 bases each). Germline V lookup: CDR1 MNHNY, CDR2 SVGAGI (reference sequence). Trimming cost V 0 bases and J 8 bases, with 19 bases left between them. The CDR3 consists of 16 residues.